The 23 T cell receptor beta chains in this list originate from one sample, sequenced in a study. From the RT-PCR reads, TCRdb called clonotypes with MiXCR, one entry per CDR3 protein. The table records about 680,000 distinct CDR3 sequences, 13% to 15% of them present only once. The sequenced sample was memory CD4+ T cells from blood. The receptors were sampled from a female donor in good health, serving as a healthy control.

The chain has TRBV21-1 and TRBJ2-5; the table's D call of TRBD1 was not tested on the DNA. TRBV21-1 is described as a pseudogene. This CDR3 spans 16 amino acids. CDR3 DNA: TGTGCCAGCAGCACGCAACCGGGACAGGGCCAAGAGACCCAGTACTTC. It encodes CASSTQPGQGQETQYF.

This clonotype has just a few counts. Written as DNA, the CDR3 is TGTGCCTGGAGTCGACTTCTGGAGCAGTACTTC. Translation gives CAWSRLLEQYF. V is TRBV30 and J is TRBJ2-7; D uncertain. With 2 bases removed from V and 7 bases from J, the gap between germline ends came to 9 bases. Germline CDR1 GTSNPN, CDR2 SVGIG (reference sequence). This CDR3 contains 11 residues. The entire variable domain, with the rest obtained from reference TRBV30 and TRBJ2-7, is as follows: SQTIHQWPATLVQPVGSPLSLECTVEGTSNPNLYWYRQAAGRGLQLLFYSVGIGQISSEVPQNLSASRPQDRQFILSSKKLLLSDSGFYLCAWSRLLEQYFGPGTRLTVT.

This clonotype turned up a few times. This chain uses TRBV20-1 with TRBJ1-2; D not certain. V was pared by 4 bases and J by 3 bases, with 18 bases between. From germline, CDR1 is DFQATT and CDR2 SNEGSKA (reference sequence). The CDR3 is made up of 15 amino acids. The CDR3, as DNA: TGCAGTGCTAAATCCCCCCAGCTCACTCACTATGGCTACACCTTC. Translation gives CSAKSPQLTHYGYTF.

A few counts support this clonotype. V and J are TRBV15 and TRBJ1-1; the D is unclear. V was cut by 3 bases and J by 5 bases, with 10 bases left in between. The CDR3 covers 13 residues. Germline CDR1 reads LNHNV; CDR2 reads YYDKDF (reference sequence). DNA of the CDR3: TGTGCCACCAGCAGTGATCGGTTAACTGAAGCTTTCTTT. This translates into CATSSDRLTEAFF. The full variable domain, with the rest looked up from reference TRBV15 and TRBJ1-1, is DAMVIQNPRYQVTQFGKPVTLSCSQTLNHNVMYWYQQKSSQAPKLLFHYYDKDFNNEADTPDNFQSRRPNTSFCFLDIRSPGLGDTAMYLCATSSDRLTEAFFGQGTRLTVV.

This clonotype was recorded only once. Relative to the germline gene, one junction end is altered; a read error may explain this. V gene TRBV20-1 combines with J gene TRBJ1-3; D gene ambiguous. This CDR3 is 13 amino acids long. Germline lookup yields CDR1 DFQATT and CDR2 SNEGSKA (reference sequence). CDR3 in DNA: TGCGGTGCTGGGATAAGCTCTGGAAACACCATATATTTT. Translated: CGAGISSGNTIYF.

V gene TRBV6-2 or TRBV6-3 combines with J gene TRBJ1-1; D possibly corresponds to TRBD1 (6 bases). Between the trimmed V and J ends, which lost 2 bases and 4 bases, there was a span of 11 bases. The germline gives CDR1 MNHEY, CDR2 SVGEGT. This CDR3 region has 14 residues. CDR3 region: CASSYPTGTTEAFF. The CDR3 DNA sequence: TGTGCCAGCAGTTACCCTACAGGGACCACTGAAGCTTTCTTT.

This clonotype showed up just once. The chain combines TRBV20-1 with TRBJ2-5; D might be TRBD2 (6 bases). Germline loops: CDR1 DFQATT, CDR2 SNEGSKA (reference sequence). Trimming took off 6 bases at V and 5 bases at J, with 19 bases between the two ends. The CDR3 extends over 14 amino acids. CDR3 residues: CSADHRGAGETQYF. CDR3 in DNA: TGCAGTGCGGATCATAGGGGCGCGGGGGAGACCCAGTACTTC.

This clonotype has at least ten counts. The chain recombines TRBV12-3 or TRBV12-4 with TRBJ1-1; D is undetermined. This CDR3 region has 11 residues. V lost 4 bases, J lost 7 bases, and 7 bases lay in between. The CDR3 DNA reads as TGTGCCAGCAGTTACCCGAGTGAAGCTTTCTTT. Residues: CASSYPSEAFF.

The chain carries TRBV27 and TRBJ1-5; D is uncertain. This CDR3 spans 15 amino acids. Trimming cost V 0 bases and J 5 bases, with 11 bases left between them. CDR1 and CDR2 from the germline V gene are MNHEY and SMNVEV (reference sequence). The CDR3 here is CASSLSGQTHQPQHF. For the CDR3, the DNA is TGTGCCAGCAGTTTATCGGGTCAGACCCATCAGCCCCAGCATTTT.

In the case of this clonotype: A much larger clone lies one base from this, so it may be a read error. Because it lacks the conserved phenylalanine or tryptophan at the end, this CDR3 is likely a read error. The V call is TRBV12-3 or TRBV12-4, the J call TRBJ2-1; D uncertain. Trimming pared 5 bases from V and 10 bases from J, leaving 12 bases between. The CDR3 runs to 12 residues. In DNA, the CDR3 is TGTGCCAGCAGTCGCGGTTCGTCAGAGCAGTTCTTA. This sequence encodes CASSRGSSEQFL.

In its sample, this clonotype was seen a few times. V is TRBV5-1 and J is TRBJ2-1; no definite D call. Between the trimmed V and J ends, which lost 2 bases and 5 bases, there was a span of 8 bases. The CDR3 runs to 13 residues. CDR1 and CDR2 from the germline V gene are SGHRS and YFSETQ. DNA for the CDR3: TGCGCCAGCAGCTTACCTCAGGACAATGAGCAGTTCTTC. Protein: CASSLPQDNEQFF.

The chain recombines TRBV11-3 with TRBJ2-1; possible D gene TRBD2, 6 bases. CDR1 SGHNT and CDR2 YENEEA come from the germline V gene. Trimming removed 5 bases at V and 6 bases at J, with 17 bases between. This CDR3 has 15 amino acids. The CDR3 loop is CASSGNAGLLNEQFF. Here the CDR3 DNA reads TGTGCCAGCAGCGGTAACGCGGGGCTACTCAATGAGCAGTTCTTC.

The chain is built from TRBV20-1 and TRBJ2-7; 8 bases align to TRBD2. The V gene's germline CDR1 is DFQATT and CDR2 SNEGSKA (reference sequence). The V and J ends lost 5 bases and 1 base, in that order; junction bases with no gene match: 7. The CDR3 contains 14 residues. The CDR3 protein is CSAVPASGSYEQYF. The CDR3 DNA is TGCAGTGCTGTCCCCGCTAGCGGGTCCTACGAGCAGTACTTC.

The rearrangement uses TRBV5-1 and TRBJ1-5, with D tentatively TRBD1 (5 bases). The CDR3 loop spans 13 amino acids. Trimming took off 5 bases at V and 7 bases at J, with 13 bases between the two ends. Germline V CDR1 and CDR2: SGHRS, YFSETQ. CDR3 nucleotides: TGCGCCAGCAGTGAGGGGCCCGGGCAGCCCCAGCATTTT. Translating it yields CASSEGPGQPQHF.

This clonotype has a count of ten or more. The chain has TRBV24-1 and TRBJ2-1; 9 bases line up with TRBD2. This CDR3 has 18 amino acids. V dropped 3 bases and J dropped 6; count of bases not matched to a gene: 14. CDR1 is KGHDR and CDR2 is SFDVKD in the germline V gene. The CDR3 region is CATSDPGSGRMSSNEQFF. The DNA for the CDR3 is TGTGCCACCAGTGATCCCGGTAGCGGGAGAATGTCTTCCAATGAGCAGTTCTTC.

The table lists this clonotype with many counts. This chain connects TRBV6-5 to TRBJ2-1; TRBD2 aligns across 9 bases. The CDR3 loop spans 15 amino acids. Looked up from germline, CDR1 is MNHEY and CDR2 is SVGAGI. J lost 2 bases, V lost 10 bases, and 9 bases had no gene match. The CDR3 coding sequence is TGTGCCACCACACGCGGGAGGGGCACCTACAATGAGCAGTTCTTC. Amino acid sequence: CATTRGRGTYNEQFF.

The J gene is TRBJ2-1, the V gene TRBV28; 8 bases map to TRBD2. V was clipped by 6 bases and J by 3 bases; unmatched bases: 13. The CDR3 contains 17 residues. The germline CDR1 and CDR2 sequences are MDHEN and SYDVKM. CDR3 DNA: TGTGCCAGCAGCAAGAGACCGGGACTAGGCAACTACAATGAGCAGTTCTTC. Its protein is CASSKRPGLGNYNEQFF.

The chain joins TRBV6-2 or TRBV6-3 to TRBJ1-1; no firm D call. Trimming took off 0 bases at V and 6 bases at J, with 26 bases between the two ends. Germline CDR1 and CDR2: MNHEY and SVGEGT. This CDR3 is built from 19 residues. CDR3: CASSYSSSGPEVLRAEAFF. CDR3 sequence (DNA): TGTGCCAGCAGTTACTCGAGTTCAGGCCCGGAGGTCTTGAGGGCTGAAGCTTTCTTT.

This sequence joins TRBV24-1 and TRBJ2-7, with 11 bases aligning to TRBD2. From germline, CDR1 is KGHDR and CDR2 SFDVKD. The junction had 7 bases not matched to a gene; V was cut back by 3 bases and J by 7 bases. The CDR3 loop spans 15 amino acids. The CDR3 region has the DNA TGTGCCACCAGTGATCCCGGGACTAGCGGAAGAGAGCAGTACTTC. Translating gives CATSDPGTSGREQYF.

The chain joins TRBV5-6 to TRBJ2-3, with D possibly matching TRBD2 (5 bases). This CDR3 comprises 15 residues. Germline assignment: CDR1 SGHDT and CDR2 YYEEEE. The ends were cut back, 3 bases at V and 10 bases at J, with 21 bases in the middle. CDR3 DNA: TGTGCCAGCAGCTCGACGGGGTACCCCACGATAGCGCAGTATTTT. Amino acid sequence: CASSSTGYPTIAQYF.

This clonotype was picked up many times. The rearrangement links TRBV6-1 to TRBJ2-5, with D maybe TRBD2 (6 bases). From germline, CDR1 is MNHNS and CDR2 SASEGT. This CDR3 contains 14 residues. Trimming removed 5 bases at V and 2 bases at J, with 12 bases between. CDR3 protein: CASSPGRLQETQYF. CDR3 DNA sequence: TGTGCCAGCAGTCCGGGGAGGTTACAAGAGACCCAGTACTTC.

This clonotype was observed many times. This chain connects TRBV29-1 to TRBJ1-2, with TRBD1 identical over 9 bases. The CDR3 covers 15 residues. The V segment lost 6 bases and the J segment 4 bases; nucleotides outside the gene matches: 12. CDR1 is SQVTM, CDR2 ANQGSEA, per germline. The CDR3 protein is CSVDAGTGSVYGYTF. The CDR3 DNA is TGCAGCGTCGATGCCGGGACAGGGAGCGTCTATGGCTACACCTTC.

This clonotype came up a few times. The chain recombines TRBV11-2 with TRBJ2-3; 8 nucleotides match TRBD2. J was trimmed by 6 bases and V by 1 base; bases with no gene match: 9. CDR1 is SGHAT and CDR2 is FQNNGV in the germline V gene. This CDR3 region has 16 residues. Here the CDR3 DNA reads TGTGCCAGCAGCTTAGTTCTGAGCGGGAGCGTCGATACGCAGTATTTT. Translation: CASSLVLSGSVDTQYF. The full variable domain, its missing parts supplied by reference TRBV11-2 and TRBJ2-3, is EAGVAQSPRYKIIEKRQSVAFWCNPISGHATLYWYQQILGQGPKLLIQFQNNGVVDDSQLPKDRFSAERLKGVDSTLKIQPAKLEDSAVYLCASSLVLSGSVDTQYFGPGTRLTVL.